These 28 T cell receptor beta chains were sequenced from one sample in a study of blood T cell repertoires in COVID-19. Profiling relied on immunoSEQ multiplex PCR, and the TCRdb table lists in-frame clones only, not all of them. Among approximately 170,000 clones listed, 85% to 90% were seen once. The sample was peripheral blood. Every receptor here comes from a woman aged 70-85 years with acute or convalescent COVID-19.

The rearrangement links TRBV10-3 to TRBJ1-5, with TRBD1 identical over 11 bases. J gave up 2 bases and V 4 bases, and 1 base lay outside the gene matches. This CDR3 region has 15 residues. The germline gives CDR1 ENHRY, CDR2 SYGVKD. The CDR3 region is CAISGGQGGNQPQHF. CDR3 sequence (DNA): TGTGCCATCAGTGGGGGACAGGGGGGCAATCAGCCCCAGCATTTT.

This chain connects TRBV6-5 to TRBJ2-3; 9 bases agree with TRBD2. In germline, CDR1 is MNHEY, CDR2 SVGAGI. Trimming took 6 bases from V and 9 from J; bases not matched to a gene: 13. This CDR3 region has 15 residues. The CDR3 nucleotides are TGTGCCAGCAGAGCCCCGGGACTAGCCCACGGAACGCAGTATTTT. Its protein product is CASRAPGLAHGTQYF.

This chain uses TRBV10-3 with TRBJ2-7, with D possibly matching TRBD2 (6 bases). Germline V lookup: CDR1 ENHRY, CDR2 SYGVKD. V dropped 0 bases and J dropped 1 base, with 16 bases sitting between them. This CDR3 has 17 amino acids. Here the CDR3 DNA reads TGTGCCATCAGTGAGTCGGTTGGGACTGGGGCGTCCTACGAGCAGTACTTC. Translating gives CAISESVGTGASYEQYF.

The chain uses TRBV3-1 (or the pseudogene TRBV3-2) and TRBJ2-5, with 10 bases fitting TRBD2. J lost 5 bases, V lost 4 bases, and 10 bases had no gene match. CDR1 LGHDT and CDR2 YNNKEL come from the germline V gene (reference sequence). The CDR3 spans 16 residues. CDR3 protein: CASSPRAGGSLETQYF. As DNA, the CDR3 is TGTGCCAGCAGCCCCCGAGCGGGGGGGTCGTTGGAGACCCAGTACTTC.

The chain joins TRBV5-5 to TRBJ1-1, with 7 positions matching TRBD1. This CDR3 has 15 amino acids. From germline, CDR1 is SGHKS and CDR2 YYEKEE (reference sequence). V lost 5 bases to trimming and J lost 0 bases; unmatched junction nucleotides: 7. The CDR3 protein is CASRDTGTVNTEAFF. CDR3 bases: TGTGCCAGCAGGGATACCGGGACAGTGAACACTGAAGCTTTCTTT.

This chain connects TRBV5-1 to TRBJ2-7; 14 nucleotides line up with TRBD2. The CDR3 is 18 residues long. CDR1 is SGHRS and CDR2 is YFSETQ in the germline V gene. The trim removed 3 bases at V and 5 bases at J, leaving 13 bases unmatched. The CDR3 region is CASSSKGLAGGRVDEQYF. In DNA, the CDR3 is TGCGCCAGCAGCTCGAAAGGACTAGCGGGGGGAAGGGTTGACGAGCAGTACTTC.

This clone has a handful of counts. V is TRBV16 and J is TRBJ2-7; maybe TRBD1 (6 bases). This CDR3 has 16 amino acids. V dropped 0 bases and J dropped 5 bases, with 17 bases sitting between them. Germline-derived CDR1 and CDR2 are KGHSY and FQNENV. CDR3 sequence: CASSQSVLGHPHEQYF. The CDR3 DNA is TGTGCCAGCAGCCAATCGGTTCTGGGACACCCTCACGAGCAGTACTTC.

The J gene is TRBJ1-5, the V gene TRBV12-3 or TRBV12-4; no firm D call. The CDR3 is made up of 12 amino acids. The germline V and J ends were trimmed by 10 bases and 1 base, with 8 bases remaining between them. The CDR3 sequence: CATSGSNQPQHF. In DNA form, the CDR3 reads TGTGCCACTTCGGGGAGCAATCAGCCCCAGCATTTT.

This chain links TRBV4-2 with TRBJ2-5; D perhaps matches TRBD1 (6 bases). V was cut by 5 bases and J by 1 base, with 14 bases left in between. The CDR3 spans 15 residues. Germline CDR1 reads LGHNA; CDR2 reads YNFKEQ. CDR3 sequence: CASSWDTNIQETQYF. CDR3 nucleotide sequence: TGTGCCAGCAGCTGGGACACCAACATCCAAGAGACCCAGTACTTC.

V gene TRBV30 combines with J gene TRBJ1-2; D might be TRBD1 (6 bases). Germline CDR1 GTSNPN, CDR2 SVGIG (reference sequence). The length of the CDR3 is 16 residues. V was pared by 0 bases and J by 4 bases, with 18 bases between. The CDR3 reads CAWSVLWGGLGYGYTF. CDR3 sequence (DNA): TGTGCCTGGAGTGTACTTTGGGGGGGCTTGGGCTATGGCTACACCTTC.

In its sample, this clone was seen a few times. The chain is built from TRBV7-2 and TRBJ1-5; D is possibly TRBD1 (6 bases). The CDR3 loop spans 15 amino acids. Trimming took 2 bases from V and 4 from J, leaving 12 bases between them. CDR1 is SGHTA, CDR2 FQGNSA, per germline. CDR3 in amino acids: CASSLFLTGNQPQHF. The DNA for the CDR3 is TGTGCCAGCAGCTTATTCCTGACAGGAAATCAGCCCCAGCATTTT.

This clone was seen a handful of times. J is TRBJ2-7 and V is TRBV27, with 11 bases aligning to TRBD2. The CDR3 runs 15 residues. CDR1 and CDR2 (germline): MNHEY, SMNVEV (reference sequence). With 4 bases clipped from V and 2 bases from J, the junction kept 4 bases outside the gene matches. CDR3 loop: CASSYGTSGAYEQYF. The CDR3 DNA follows: TGTGCCAGCAGTTACGGGACTAGCGGAGCCTACGAGCAGTACTTC.

The chain carries TRBV7-2 and TRBJ2-6; TRBD2 matches 7 bases. This CDR3 has 15 residues. Germline trimming cut 7 bases from V and 1 base from J; bases unmatched to any gene: 4. From germline, CDR1 is SGHTA and CDR2 FQGNSA. The CDR3 coding sequence is TGTGCCAGCACCCACGGGGGGTCTGGGGCCAACGTCCTGACTTTC. The encoded protein is CASTHGGSGANVLTF.

The V and J genes are TRBV28 and TRBJ2-5; 13 positions match TRBD2. The V and J ends lost 6 bases and 6 bases, in that order; junction bases with no gene match: 10. The CDR3 spans 16 residues. Germline V gene data show CDR1 as MDHEN and CDR2 as SYDVKM. In DNA form, the CDR3 reads TGTGCCAGCAGACTAGGGGGGACTAGCGGGAAAAAGACCCAGTACTTC. Translating it yields CASRLGGTSGKKTQYF.

This rearrangement joins TRBV10-3 to TRBJ2-7, with 12 bases that match TRBD2. J gave up 2 bases and V 10 bases, and 3 bases lay outside the gene matches. The length of the CDR3 is 13 residues. CDR1 is ENHRY, CDR2 SYGVKD, per germline. This chain's CDR3 is CATRLAGAYEQYF. In nucleotides, the CDR3 is TGTGCCACCAGACTAGCGGGAGCCTACGAGCAGTACTTC.

The chain is built from TRBV6-2 or TRBV6-3 and TRBJ2-2; D may be TRBD1 (5 bases). This CDR3 comprises 15 residues. Trimming pared 4 bases from V and 5 bases from J, leaving 14 bases between. Germline V gene sequence: CDR1 MNHEY, CDR2 SVGEGT. DNA for the CDR3: TGTGCCAGCAGTTTTTCCAGGGTTGAAACCGGGGAGCTGTTTTTT. It is translated as CASSFSRVETGELFF.

The V gene is TRBV4-2, the J gene TRBJ1-6; tentatively, D is TRBD1 (5 bases). Per the germline V gene, CDR1 is LGHNA and CDR2 is YNFKEQ. Trimming pared 7 bases from V and 8 bases from J, leaving 15 bases between. The CDR3 totals 14 residues. For the CDR3, the DNA is TGTGCCAGCACTCCATGGACGGGGGATTCACCCCTCCACTTT. It codes for CASTPWTGDSPLHF.

This clone was counted a few times. The chain couples TRBV11-2 to TRBJ1-6, with a weak D call TRBD1 (6 bases). The CDR3 is 14 residues long. V dropped 2 bases and J dropped 10 bases, with 12 bases sitting between them. Germline V gene lookup returns CDR1 SGHAT and CDR2 FQNNGV. CDR3 residues: CASSLTRGGSPLHF. In DNA, the CDR3 is TGTGCCAGCAGCTTAACCCGTGGGGGCTCACCCCTCCACTTT.

V gene TRBV6-5 combines with J gene TRBJ1-1; 8 bases are a match to TRBD1. This CDR3 contains 15 residues. Trimming took 6 bases from V and 4 from J; bases not matched to a gene: 10. Germline CDR1 and CDR2: MNHEY and SVGAGI. This chain's CDR3 is CASRQIKTGGTEAFF. The CDR3 DNA follows: TGTGCCAGCAGGCAAATTAAAACAGGGGGCACTGAAGCTTTCTTT.

This clone turned up a few times. The chain is built from TRBV6-2 or TRBV6-3 and TRBJ1-5; D perhaps matches TRBD1 (5 bases). Trimming took 0 bases from V and 1 from J, leaving 7 bases between them. This CDR3 comprises 15 residues. Looked up from germline, CDR1 is MNHEY and CDR2 is SVGEGT. The CDR3 DNA is TGTGCCAGCAGTTACTCGGCAGGGAGCAATCAGCCCCAGCATTTT. This encodes CASSYSAGSNQPQHF.

V and J are TRBV12-5 and TRBJ2-3, with D possibly TRBD2 on 5 matching bases. Deletions cut 7 bases from V and 0 bases from J, with 8 bases between. The CDR3 is 13 residues long. The V gene's germline CDR1 is LGHNT and CDR2 FRNRAP. CDR3: CASVSGSTDTQYF. The CDR3 coding sequence is TGTGCTAGTGTATCGGGAAGCACAGATACGCAGTATTTT.

This clone came up once. The chain has TRBV2 and TRBJ2-5; possible D gene TRBD1, 6 bases. CDR3 length: 12 amino acids. V was clipped by 6 bases and J by 9 bases, with 14 bases between them. Germline lookup yields CDR1 SNHLY and CDR2 FYNNEI. The chain's CDR3 is CASSDTQGAQYF. CDR3 nucleotide sequence: TGTGCCAGCAGCGACACACAGGGCGCCCAGTACTTC.

The CDR3 is CASSQAWDRGEETQYF. The CDR3 DNA reads as TGTGCCAGCAGCCAAGCCTGGGACAGGGGTGAAGAGACCCAGTACTTC. The genes are TRBV3-1 (or the pseudogene TRBV3-2) and TRBJ2-5; 10 bases are shared with TRBD1. Germline V gene lookup returns CDR1 LGHDT and CDR2 YNNKEL (reference sequence). After removal of 1 base from V and 3 bases from J, the junction contained 5 bases not matched to a gene. The CDR3 covers 16 residues.

The chain is built from TRBV30 and TRBJ1-1; D not certain. Trimming shortened V by 2 bases and J by 2 bases, and 21 bases separated the two germline ends. The length of the CDR3 is 17 residues. The germline V gene has CDR1 GTSNPN and CDR2 SVGIG (reference sequence). CDR3 sequence (DNA): TGTGCCTGGAGTAATCATGGAAAAACAGCGGCTAACACTGAAGCTTTCTTT. It is translated as CAWSNHGKTAANTEAFF.

This clone was observed a few times. The chain couples TRBV9 to TRBJ1-1, with 7 bases fitting TRBD1. Germline V gene sequence: CDR1 SGDLS, CDR2 YYNGEE. Trimming at V came to 0 bases and at J to 5 bases, leaving 4 bases not matched to a gene. This CDR3 contains 14 residues. CDR3 in amino acids: CASSVGPGGTEAFF. The CDR3 region has the DNA TGTGCCAGCAGCGTAGGCCCAGGGGGGACTGAAGCTTTCTTT.

The chain couples TRBV30 to TRBJ1-1; 10 nucleotides align to TRBD1. Germline trimming cut 3 bases from V and 6 bases from J; bases unmatched to any gene: 4. Germline values: CDR1 GTSNPN, CDR2 SVGIG (reference sequence). The CDR3 has 13 residues. In DNA form, the CDR3 reads TGTGCCTGGAGGGGGACAGGGGCCCCTGAAGCTTTCTTT. Amino acid sequence: CAWRGTGAPEAFF.

The genes are TRBV11-2 and TRBJ2-3; 8 bases are a match to TRBD2. The J segment lost 10 bases and the V segment lost 3 bases, leaving 6 bases of the junction unmatched. The CDR3 length is 13 residues. The V gene's germline CDR1 is SGHAT and CDR2 FQNNGV. In nucleotides, the CDR3 is TGTGCCAGCAGCTTCGGACTAGCTACAGCGCAGTATTTT. It encodes CASSFGLATAQYF.

The chain combines TRBV5-1 with TRBJ2-2; 8 bases map to TRBD1. Trimming cost V 5 bases and J 4 bases; bases outside gene matches: 7. This CDR3 spans 15 amino acids. Germline CDR1 SGHRS, CDR2 YFSETQ. CDR3 amino acids: CASSLRTGFTGELFF. Here the CDR3 DNA reads TGCGCCAGCAGTCTCAGGACAGGGTTCACCGGGGAGCTGTTTTTT.